A selection of T cell receptor beta chains follows, all from one sample in a study of molecular identifiers for immune sequencing clone quantification. Each CDR3 protein is one row after TCRdb ran MiXCR on the PCR reads. The table has 460,000 or so distinct CDR3 sequences, 20% to 25% seen once. The specimen sequenced was naive CD8+ T cells from blood, with Jurkat cell RNA spiked in. These TCRs come from a human donor in good health. Some libraries in this study had Jurkat cell RNA spiked in. CDR3s include the opening cysteine and the closing phenylalanine or tryptophan. D genes are given only for firm matches. Where a row states a size, it is once, few, many or the class of an expanded clone; other rows omit it.

V gene,clone size,J gene,D gene,CDR3 DNA,CDR3 protein
TRBV7-8,few,TRBJ1-1,TRBD1,TGTGCCAGCAGCTGGACAGGGGGTTCGCGCGCTTTCTTT,CASSWTGGSRAFF
TRBV12-3/TRBV12-4,many,TRBJ2-3,NA,TGTGCCAGCAGTCGGCCGTTACTAGAGGCAGATACGCAGTATTTT,CASSRPLLEADTQYF
TRBV7-9,few,TRBJ2-5,NA,TGTGCCAGCAGCTTTAGAACAGAACCTAGACAAGAGACCCAGTACTTC,CASSFRTEPRQETQYF
TRBV9,NA,TRBJ2-2,TRBD2,TGTGCCGGCAGCGCCCCCCTGAGCGGGGGGTATACCGGGGAGCTGTTTTTT,CAGSAPLSGGYTGELFF
TRBV14,NA,TRBJ2-7,TRBD1,TGTGCCAGCAGCCACTCACAGGGGTCCTACGAGCAGTACTTC,CASSHSQGSYEQYF
TRBV4-1,many,TRBJ2-6,NA,TGCGCCAGCAGCCAAGAAGAGTCGTGGGGGGCCTACTCTGGGGCCAACGTCCTGACTTTC,CASSQEESWGAYSGANVLTF
TRBV2,NA,TRBJ2-7,TRBD2,TGTGCCAGCAGACCCACTAGCGGGACCTACGAGCAGTACTTC,CASRPTSGTYEQYF
TRBV7-9,NA,TRBJ1-1,NA,TGTGCCAGCAGCAACATTAAGACAGAAAATGTGAACACTGAAGCTTTCTTT,CASSNIKTENVNTEAFF
TRBV7-2,many,TRBJ2-7,TRBD2,TGTGCCAGCAGCTTAGAGGTTGCGGGGGGGTGGTACGAGCAGTACTTC,CASSLEVAGGWYEQYF
TRBV27,few,TRBJ2-3,NA,TGTGCCAGCAGTTTATCGCCCGGACTATACACAGATACGCAGTATTTT,CASSLSPGLYTDTQYF
TRBV7-9,NA,TRBJ2-1,TRBD2,TGTGCCAGCAGCTCCAGGCGGGAGGAGCAGTCCTTC,CASSSRREEQSF
TRBV12-3/TRBV12-4,many,TRBJ1-4,TRBD1,TGTGCCAGCAGTCCCTCTCTGTGGGACAGGGGCCCCAACGAAAAACTGTTTTTT,CASSPSLWDRGPNEKLFF
TRBV7-9,NA,TRBJ2-7,NA,TGTGTCAGCAGCTTAGTGCCCTACGAGCAGTACTTC,CVSSLVPYEQYF
TRBV25-1,many,TRBJ2-7,NA,TGTGCCAGCAGTGATATCGGGGTTACCTACGAGCAGTACTTC,CASSDIGVTYEQYF
TRBV7-9,many,TRBJ2-1,NA,TGTGCCAGCAGCTTAGGGGACCCCAATGAGCAGTTCTTC,CASSLGDPNEQFF
TRBV7-9,few,TRBJ2-3,TRBD2,TGTGCCAGCAGCCTAAGTTTCGGGGGTAGCGGGGGCACAGATACGCAGTATTTT,CASSLSFGGSGGTDTQYF
TRBV7-8,many,TRBJ2-1,NA,TGTGCCAGCAGCCCTCGGACAAGTACCTACAATGAGCAGTTCTTC,CASSPRTSTYNEQFF
TRBV2,NA,TRBJ2-5,NA,TGTGCCAGCACCTGGACAGAAGGACCCCAAGAGACCCAGTACTTC,CASTWTEGPQETQYF
TRBV7-2,NA,TRBJ2-7,NA,TGTGCCAGCAGCCTGTGGCTACAAGTCTCTCAGCAGTACTTC,CASSLWLQVSQQYF
TRBV2,NA,TRBJ2-7,NA,TGTGCCAGCAGTCAGGACATCTCCCCCTCCCACGAGCAGTACTTC,CASSQDISPSHEQYF
TRBV19,NA,TRBJ2-2,NA,TGTGCCAGTAGTCCGGAGGAGGTTACACCTACCGGGGAGCTGTTTTTT,CASSPEEVTPTGELFF
TRBV4-3,NA,TRBJ2-2,TRBD2,TGCGCCAGCAGCCAAGTTTCGAGCGGGAGCTCTGGCGGGGAGCTGTTTTTT,CASSQVSSGSSGGELFF
TRBV24-1,few,TRBJ2-1,TRBD1,TGTGCCACCAGTGATACCGGACAGGGGGCCGGGCATGAGCAGTTCTTC,CATSDTGQGAGHEQFF
TRBV7-9,many,TRBJ1-5,NA,TGTGCCAGCAGCTCTAGGGGAGATAGCAATCAGCCCCAGCATTTT,CASSSRGDSNQPQHF
TRBV19,few,TRBJ1-2,NA,TGTGCCAGTACCAAGGATGGCTCCTTAAACAACTATGGCTACACCTTC,CASTKDGSLNNYGYTF
TRBV19,NA,TRBJ1-5,NA,TGTGCCAGTAGTATTAGTCAGGGTACTGTTCAGCCCCAGCATTTT,CASSISQGTVQPQHF
TRBV19,few,TRBJ1-2,NA,TGTGCCAGTAGTATAGGGTTGCCAGATCCCCGGAACTATGGCTACACCTTC,CASSIGLPDPRNYGYTF
TRBV20-1,many,TRBJ2-7,NA,TGCAGTGCTAAAGATACTAGCTCCTACGAGCAGTACTTC,CSAKDTSSYEQYF
TRBV27,NA,TRBJ2-7,TRBD2,TGTGCCAGCAGTTCCGGGACTAGCGGGGACGAGCGGTACTTC,CASSSGTSGDERYF
TRBV11-1,NA,TRBJ2-7,NA,TGTGCCAGCAGCTTAGAGGGGCCGGGGAGCTATGCAAGCCCCTACGAGCAGTACTTC,CASSLEGPGSYASPYEQYF
TRBV19,many,TRBJ2-2,NA,TGTGCCAGTAGTATAGGACAGCCCACCGGGGAGCTGTTTTTT,CASSIGQPTGELFF
TRBV5-6,once,TRBJ2-1,NA,TGTGCCAGCAGCTTGGACCCGTCGTACAATGAGCGGTTCTTC,CASSLDPSYNERFF
TRBV20-1,many,TRBJ1-1,TRBD1,TGCAGTGCTAGAGATCTAGACAGGGGGAATACTGAAGCTTTCTTT,CSARDLDRGNTEAFF
TRBV7-2,many,TRBJ1-1,NA,TGTGCCAGCAGCTTAGAACAGGGCACTGAAGCTTTCTTT,CASSLEQGTEAFF
TRBV15,NA,TRBJ1-5,NA,TGTGCCACCAGCAGAGATTTGGACGGGGGGAACCAGCCCCAGCATTTT,CATSRDLDGGNQPQHF
TRBV27,few,TRBJ2-3,NA,TGTGCCAGCAATCCTCTAGGGACAGATACGCAGTATTTT,CASNPLGTDTQYF
TRBV5-6,many,TRBJ2-7,NA,TGTGCCAGCAGCGACTACGGGATCTCCTACGAGCAGTACTTC,CASSDYGISYEQYF
TRBV11-2,NA,TRBJ2-1,NA,TGTGCCAGCAGCCGCAGTCTCGACGAGCAGTTCTTC,CASSRSLDEQFF
TRBV20-1,few,TRBJ2-1,TRBD2,TGCAGTGCTAGAGATCTTGGCGGGAGTAATGAGCAGTTCTTC,CSARDLGGSNEQFF
TRBV10-2,few,TRBJ1-3,TRBD1,TGCGCCAGTAACCGGGACAGTAATTTCGAAAACACCATATATTTT,CASNRDSNFENTIYF
TRBV12-3/TRBV12-4,few,TRBJ2-2,NA,TGTGCCAGCAGGGTTCTGGACACCGGGGAGCTGTTTTTT,CASRVLDTGELFF
TRBV2,many,TRBJ2-1,TRBD2,TGTGCCAGCAGTGGGGCGGGAGTGAACTACAATGAGCAGTTCTTC,CASSGAGVNYNEQFF
TRBV6-2/TRBV6-3,NA,TRBJ2-7,NA,TGTGCCAGCACCCAGGGCACCTACGAGCTGTACTTC,CASTQGTYELYF
TRBV9,NA,TRBJ2-7,TRBD2,TGTGCCAGCAGCGCCGGGGGGGGGGCGTACGAGCAGTACTTC,CASSAGGGAYEQYF
TRBV19,few,TRBJ2-2,TRBD2,TGTGCCAGTAGTTCCCTCGGGACTAGCGGGAGCACGCCCGGGGAGCTGTTTTTT,CASSSLGTSGSTPGELFF
TRBV29-1,NA,TRBJ2-1,TRBD2,TGCAGCGCCCTCACCAGCGGGGGCGGTGAGCAGTTCTTC,CSALTSGGGEQFF
TRBV7-9,many,TRBJ1-1,NA,TGTGCCAGCAGCCCGGGAGGTTCGGGGTACACTGAAGCTTTCTTT,CASSPGGSGYTEAFF
TRBV29-1,many,TRBJ2-7,TRBD1,TGCAGCGTCGGGACAGCTCGAAGGTACGAGCAGTACTTC,CSVGTARRYEQYF
TRBV9,few,TRBJ2-1,TRBD2,TGTGCCAGCAGTCACCAGCACGGGGGGGCCTACAATGAGCAGTTCTTC,CASSHQHGGAYNEQFF
TRBV27,many,TRBJ2-3,NA,TGTGCCAGCAGTGTAATGAAATCTAGCACAGATACGCAGTATTTT,CASSVMKSSTDTQYF